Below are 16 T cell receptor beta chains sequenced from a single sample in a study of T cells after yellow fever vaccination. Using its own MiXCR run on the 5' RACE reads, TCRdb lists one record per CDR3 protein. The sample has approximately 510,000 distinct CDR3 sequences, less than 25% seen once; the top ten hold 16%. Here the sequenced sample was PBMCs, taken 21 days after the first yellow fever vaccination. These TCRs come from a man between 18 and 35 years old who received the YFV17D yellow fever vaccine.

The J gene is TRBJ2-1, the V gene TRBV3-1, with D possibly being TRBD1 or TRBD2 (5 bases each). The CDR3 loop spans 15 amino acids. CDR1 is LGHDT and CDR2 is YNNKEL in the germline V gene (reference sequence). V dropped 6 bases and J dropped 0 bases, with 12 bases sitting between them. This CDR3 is CASRQDSHSYNEQFF. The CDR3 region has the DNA TGTGCCAGCAGACAGGACTCCCACTCCTACAATGAGCAGTTCTTC.

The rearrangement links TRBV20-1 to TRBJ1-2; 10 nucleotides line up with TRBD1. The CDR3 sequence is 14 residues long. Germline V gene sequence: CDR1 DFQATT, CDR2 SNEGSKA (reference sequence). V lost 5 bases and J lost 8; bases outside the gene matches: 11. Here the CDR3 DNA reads TGCAGTGCTTTGTACCGGGACAGGGGTTACGGCTACACCTTC. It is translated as CSALYRDRGYGYTF.

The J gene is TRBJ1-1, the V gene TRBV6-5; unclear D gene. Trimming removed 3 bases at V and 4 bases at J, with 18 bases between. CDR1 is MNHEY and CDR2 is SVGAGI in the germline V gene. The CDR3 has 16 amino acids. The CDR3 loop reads CASSYWYSKAGTEAFF. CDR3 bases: TGTGCCAGCAGTTATTGGTACTCTAAGGCGGGCACTGAAGCTTTCTTT.

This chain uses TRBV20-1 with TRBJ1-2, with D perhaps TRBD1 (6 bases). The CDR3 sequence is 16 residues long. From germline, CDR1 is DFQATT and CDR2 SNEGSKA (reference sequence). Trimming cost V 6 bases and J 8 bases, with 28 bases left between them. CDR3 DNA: TGCAGTGCGAACCCCCCGGACAGTCTTATGGTTGTCGGCTACACCTTC. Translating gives CSANPPDSLMVVGYTF.

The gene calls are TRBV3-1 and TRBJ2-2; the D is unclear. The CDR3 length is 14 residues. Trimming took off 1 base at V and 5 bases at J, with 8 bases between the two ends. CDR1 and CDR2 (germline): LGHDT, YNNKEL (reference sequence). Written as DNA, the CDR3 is TGTGCCAGCAGCCAAGTATGGGGTACCGGGGAGCTGTTTTTT. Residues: CASSQVWGTGELFF.

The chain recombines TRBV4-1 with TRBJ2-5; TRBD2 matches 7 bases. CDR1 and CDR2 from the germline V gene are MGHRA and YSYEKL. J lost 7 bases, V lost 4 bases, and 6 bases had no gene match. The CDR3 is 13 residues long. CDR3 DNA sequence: TGCGCCAGCAGCCTGGGGACTACGGGGACCCAGTACTTC. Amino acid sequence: CASSLGTTGTQYF.

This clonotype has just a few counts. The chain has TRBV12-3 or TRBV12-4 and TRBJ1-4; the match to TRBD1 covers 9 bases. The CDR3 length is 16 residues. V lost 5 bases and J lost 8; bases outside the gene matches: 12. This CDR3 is CASSARNRGLWEKLFF. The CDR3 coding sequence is TGTGCCAGCAGTGCGAGGAACAGGGGGCTGTGGGAAAAACTGTTTTTT.

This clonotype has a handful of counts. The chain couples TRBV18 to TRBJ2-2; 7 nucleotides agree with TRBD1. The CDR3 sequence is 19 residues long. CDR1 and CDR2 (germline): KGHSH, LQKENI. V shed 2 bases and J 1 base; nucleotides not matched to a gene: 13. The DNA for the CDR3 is TGTGCCAGCTCACCAGGAACAGGTACAGGGGCGGTGAACACCGGGGAGCTGTTTTTT. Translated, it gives CASSPGTGTGAVNTGELFF.

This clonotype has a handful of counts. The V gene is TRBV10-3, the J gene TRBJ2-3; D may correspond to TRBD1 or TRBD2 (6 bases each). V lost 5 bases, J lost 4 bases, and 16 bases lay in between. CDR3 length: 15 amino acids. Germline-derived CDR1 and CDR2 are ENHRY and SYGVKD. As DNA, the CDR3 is TGTGCCATCAGTAAGGGGGGCCCTAGGGCAGATACGCAGTATTTT. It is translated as CAISKGGPRADTQYF.

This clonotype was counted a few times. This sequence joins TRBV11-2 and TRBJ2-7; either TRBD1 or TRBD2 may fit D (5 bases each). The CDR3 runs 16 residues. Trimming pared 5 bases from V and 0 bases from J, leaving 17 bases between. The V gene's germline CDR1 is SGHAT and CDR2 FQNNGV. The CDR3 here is CASSPPRGRSSYEQYF. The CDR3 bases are TGTGCCAGCAGCCCCCCGAGGGGACGGAGCTCCTACGAGCAGTACTTC.

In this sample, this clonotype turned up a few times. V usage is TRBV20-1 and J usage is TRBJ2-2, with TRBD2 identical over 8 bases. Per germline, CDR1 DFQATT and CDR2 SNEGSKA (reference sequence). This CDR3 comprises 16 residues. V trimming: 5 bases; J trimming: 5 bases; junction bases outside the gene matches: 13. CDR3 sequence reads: CSAGVGSGGPTGELFF. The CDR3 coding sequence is TGCAGTGCTGGAGTGGGGTCGGGGGGGCCGACCGGGGAGCTGTTTTTT.

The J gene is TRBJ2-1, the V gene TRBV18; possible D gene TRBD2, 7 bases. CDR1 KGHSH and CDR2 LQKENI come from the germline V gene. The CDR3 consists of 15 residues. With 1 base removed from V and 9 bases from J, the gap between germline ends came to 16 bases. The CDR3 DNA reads TGTGCCAGCTCACCACGGGGGGAGGGGGTCCGTGAGCAGTTCTTC. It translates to CASSPRGEGVREQFF. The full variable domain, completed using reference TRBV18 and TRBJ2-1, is NAGVMQNPRHLVRRRGQEARLRCSPMKGHSHVYWYRQLPEEGLKFMVYLQKENIIDESGMPKERFSAEFPKEGPSILRIQQVVRGDSAAYFCASSPRGEGVREQFFGPGTRLTVL.

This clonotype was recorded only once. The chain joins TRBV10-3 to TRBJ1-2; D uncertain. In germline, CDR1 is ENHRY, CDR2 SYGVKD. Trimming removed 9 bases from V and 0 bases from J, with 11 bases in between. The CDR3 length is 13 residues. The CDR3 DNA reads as TGTGCCATTAGGAACGGTTCTAACTATGGCTACACCTTC. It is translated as CAIRNGSNYGYTF.

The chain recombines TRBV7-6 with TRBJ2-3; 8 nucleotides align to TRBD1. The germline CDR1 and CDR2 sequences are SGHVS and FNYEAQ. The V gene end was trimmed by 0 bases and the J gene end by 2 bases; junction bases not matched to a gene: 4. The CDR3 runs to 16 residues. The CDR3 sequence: CASSLAQGADTDTQYF. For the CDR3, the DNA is TGTGCCAGCAGCTTAGCGCAGGGGGCCGACACAGATACGCAGTATTTT.

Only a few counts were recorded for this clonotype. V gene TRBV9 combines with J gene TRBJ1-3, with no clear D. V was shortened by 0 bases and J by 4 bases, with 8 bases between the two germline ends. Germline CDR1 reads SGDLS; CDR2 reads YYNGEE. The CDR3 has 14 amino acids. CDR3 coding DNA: TGTGCCAGCAGCGTAGGGGAACTCGGAAACACCATATATTTT. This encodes CASSVGELGNTIYF.

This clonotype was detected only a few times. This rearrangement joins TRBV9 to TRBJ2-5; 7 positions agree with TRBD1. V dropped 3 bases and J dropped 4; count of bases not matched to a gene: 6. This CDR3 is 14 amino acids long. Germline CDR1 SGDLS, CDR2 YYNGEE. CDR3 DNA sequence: TGTGCCAGCAGCGAGAGGGGGCGGGCAGAGACCCAGTACTTC. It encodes CASSERGRAETQYF. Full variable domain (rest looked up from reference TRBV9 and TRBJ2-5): DSGVTQTPKHLITATGQRVTLRCSPRSGDLSVYWYQQSLDQGLQFLIQYYNGEERAKGNILERFSAQQFPDLHSELNLSSLELGDSALYFCASSERGRAETQYFGPGTRLLVL.